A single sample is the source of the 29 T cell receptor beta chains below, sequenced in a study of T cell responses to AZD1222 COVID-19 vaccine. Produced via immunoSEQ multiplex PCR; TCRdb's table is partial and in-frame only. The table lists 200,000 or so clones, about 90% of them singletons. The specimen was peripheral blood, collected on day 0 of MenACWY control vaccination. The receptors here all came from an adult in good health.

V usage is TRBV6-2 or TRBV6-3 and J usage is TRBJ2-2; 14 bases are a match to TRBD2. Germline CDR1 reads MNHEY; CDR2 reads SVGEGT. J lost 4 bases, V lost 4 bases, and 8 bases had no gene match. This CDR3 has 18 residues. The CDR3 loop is CASSFPTSGRAFTGELFF. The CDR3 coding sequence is TGTGCCAGCAGTTTCCCGACTAGCGGGAGGGCTTTCACCGGGGAGCTGTTTTTT.

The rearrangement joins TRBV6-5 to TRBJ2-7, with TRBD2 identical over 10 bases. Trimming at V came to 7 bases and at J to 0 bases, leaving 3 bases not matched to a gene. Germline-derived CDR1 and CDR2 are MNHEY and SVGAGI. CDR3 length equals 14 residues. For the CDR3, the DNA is TGTGCCAGCACCCTAGCGGGGGACTCCTACGAGCAGTACTTC. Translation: CASTLAGDSYEQYF.

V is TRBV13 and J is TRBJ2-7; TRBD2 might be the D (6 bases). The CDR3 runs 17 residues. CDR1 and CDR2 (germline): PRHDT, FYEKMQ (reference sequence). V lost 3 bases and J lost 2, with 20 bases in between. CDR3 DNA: TGTGCCAGCAGCTTGCGGGACTCCCTCCCGACGACCTACGAGCAGTACTTC. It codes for CASSLRDSLPTTYEQYF.

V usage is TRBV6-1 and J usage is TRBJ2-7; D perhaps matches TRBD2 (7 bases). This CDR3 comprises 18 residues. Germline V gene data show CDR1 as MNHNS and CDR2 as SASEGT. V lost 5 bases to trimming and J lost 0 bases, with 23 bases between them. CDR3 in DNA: TGTGCCAGCAGTAAAGTGGTAGGGGGGGCCGGGAGCTCCTACGAGCAGTACTTC. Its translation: CASSKVVGGAGSSYEQYF.

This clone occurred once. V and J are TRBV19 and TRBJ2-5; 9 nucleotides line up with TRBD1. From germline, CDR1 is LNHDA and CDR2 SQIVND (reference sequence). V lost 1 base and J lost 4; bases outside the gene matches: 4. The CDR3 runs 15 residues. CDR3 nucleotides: TGTGCCAGTAGTATAGCCCTGGACAGGGGAGAGACCCAGTACTTC. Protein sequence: CASSIALDRGETQYF.

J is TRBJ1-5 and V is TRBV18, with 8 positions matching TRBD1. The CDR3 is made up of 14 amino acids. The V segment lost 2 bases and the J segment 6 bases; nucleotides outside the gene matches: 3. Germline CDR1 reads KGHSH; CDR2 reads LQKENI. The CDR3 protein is CASSPGDRFQPQHF. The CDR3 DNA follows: TGTGCCAGCTCACCAGGGGACAGGTTTCAGCCCCAGCATTTT.

This CDR3 reads CASSWGTSGVQETQYF. The CDR3 DNA reads TGTGCCAGCAGTTGGGGGACTAGCGGGGTTCAAGAGACCCAGTACTTC. V usage is TRBV28 and J usage is TRBJ2-5, with 13 bases matching TRBD2. This CDR3 has 16 residues. In germline, CDR1 is MDHEN, CDR2 SYDVKM. The junction had 4 bases not matched to a gene; V was cut back by 4 bases and J by 2 bases.

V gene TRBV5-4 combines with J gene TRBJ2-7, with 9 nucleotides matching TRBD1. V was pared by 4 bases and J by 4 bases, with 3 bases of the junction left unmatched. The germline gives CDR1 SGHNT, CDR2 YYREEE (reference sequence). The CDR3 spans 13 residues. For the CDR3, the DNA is TGTGCCAGCAGCACCGGACAGGGGTACGAGCAGTACTTC. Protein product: CASSTGQGYEQYF.

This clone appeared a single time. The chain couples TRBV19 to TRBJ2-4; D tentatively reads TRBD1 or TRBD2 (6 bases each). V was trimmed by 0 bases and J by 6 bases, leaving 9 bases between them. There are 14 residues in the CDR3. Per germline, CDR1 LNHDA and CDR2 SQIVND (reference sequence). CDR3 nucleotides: TGTGCCAGTAGTATAGAGGGGGGCACAAACATTCAGTACTTC. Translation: CASSIEGGTNIQYF. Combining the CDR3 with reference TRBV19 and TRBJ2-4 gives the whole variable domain DGGITQSPKYLFRKEGQNVTLSCEQNLNHDAMYWYRQDPGQGLRLIYYSQIVNDFQKGDIAEGYSVSREKKESFPLTVTSAQKNPTAFYLCASSIEGGTNIQYFGAGTRLSVL.

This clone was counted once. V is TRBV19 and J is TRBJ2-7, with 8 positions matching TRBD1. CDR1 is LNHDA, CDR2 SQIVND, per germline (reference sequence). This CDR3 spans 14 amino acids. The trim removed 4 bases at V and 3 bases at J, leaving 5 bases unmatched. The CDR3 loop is CASSTQQGVYEQYF. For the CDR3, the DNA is TGTGCCAGTAGTACCCAACAGGGGGTCTACGAGCAGTACTTC.

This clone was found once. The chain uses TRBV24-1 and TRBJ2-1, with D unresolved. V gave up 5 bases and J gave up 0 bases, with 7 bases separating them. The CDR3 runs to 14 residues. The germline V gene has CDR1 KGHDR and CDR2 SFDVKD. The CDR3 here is CATSGAGSYNEQFF. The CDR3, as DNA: TGTGCCACCAGTGGAGCCGGCTCCTACAATGAGCAGTTCTTC.

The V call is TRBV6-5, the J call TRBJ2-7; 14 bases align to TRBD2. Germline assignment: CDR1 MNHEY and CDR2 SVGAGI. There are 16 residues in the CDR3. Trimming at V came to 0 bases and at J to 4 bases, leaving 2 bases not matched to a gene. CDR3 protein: CASSYSGTSGGYEQYF. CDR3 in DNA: TGTGCCAGCAGTTACTCAGGGACTAGCGGGGGATACGAGCAGTACTTC.

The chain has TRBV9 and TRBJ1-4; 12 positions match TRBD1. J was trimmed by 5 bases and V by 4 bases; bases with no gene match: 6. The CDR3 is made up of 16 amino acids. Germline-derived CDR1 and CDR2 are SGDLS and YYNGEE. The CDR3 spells CASSLRGTGGNEKLFF. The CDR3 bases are TGTGCCAGCAGCTTACGGGGGACAGGGGGCAATGAAAAACTGTTTTTT.

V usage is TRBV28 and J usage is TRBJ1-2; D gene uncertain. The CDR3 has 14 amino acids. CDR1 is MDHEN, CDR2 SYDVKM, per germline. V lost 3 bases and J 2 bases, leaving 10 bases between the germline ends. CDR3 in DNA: TGTGCCAGCAGTTTTTCGACGGCGAACTATGGCTACACCTTC. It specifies CASSFSTANYGYTF.

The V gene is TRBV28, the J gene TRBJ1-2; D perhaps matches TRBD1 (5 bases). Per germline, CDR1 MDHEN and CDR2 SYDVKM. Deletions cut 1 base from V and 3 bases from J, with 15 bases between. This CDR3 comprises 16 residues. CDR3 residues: CASSLFGGGAYYGYTF. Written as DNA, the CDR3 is TGTGCCAGCAGTTTATTTGGAGGCGGGGCCTACTATGGCTACACCTTC.

The CDR3 is CASSLSRVVTEAFF. The CDR3 nucleotides are TGTGCCAGCAGCTTATCCAGGGTGGTCACTGAAGCTTTCTTT. The chain is built from TRBV7-8 and TRBJ1-1, with TRBD1 as a possible D gene (5 bases). This CDR3 has 14 amino acids. Per the germline V gene, CDR1 is SGHVS and CDR2 is FQNEAQ. Trimming shortened V by 2 bases and J by 4 bases, and 11 bases separated the two germline ends.

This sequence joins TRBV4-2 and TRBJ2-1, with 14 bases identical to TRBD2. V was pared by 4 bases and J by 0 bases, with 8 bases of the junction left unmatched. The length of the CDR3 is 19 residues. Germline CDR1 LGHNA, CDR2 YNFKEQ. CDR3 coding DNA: TGTGCCAGCAGCCGATCCGGGACTAGCGGGGGAAGCTCCTACAATGAGCAGTTCTTC. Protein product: CASSRSGTSGGSSYNEQFF.

The CDR3 nucleotides are TGTGCCTGGGGCGGGGCGGCAAGCTCCTACGAGCAGTACTTC. Translation: CAWGGAASSYEQYF. J is TRBJ2-7 and V is TRBV30, with D perhaps matching TRBD2 (6 bases). The CDR3 runs 14 residues. Germline V gives CDR1 GTSNPN, CDR2 SVGIG (reference sequence). V lost 5 bases, J lost 0 bases, and 14 bases lay in between. Combining the CDR3 with reference TRBV30 and TRBJ2-7 gives the whole variable domain SQTIHQWPATLVQPVGSPLSLECTVEGTSNPNLYWYRQAAGRGLQLLFYSVGIGQISSEVPQNLSASRPQDRQFILSSKKLLLSDSGFYLCAWGGAASSYEQYFGPGTRLTVT.

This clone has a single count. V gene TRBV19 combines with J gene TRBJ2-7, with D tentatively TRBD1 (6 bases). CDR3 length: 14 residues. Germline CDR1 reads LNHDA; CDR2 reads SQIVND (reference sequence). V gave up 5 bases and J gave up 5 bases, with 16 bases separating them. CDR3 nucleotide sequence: TGTGCCAGTAGTCCCCGGAGCAGGGGCCACGAGCAGTACTTC. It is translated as CASSPRSRGHEQYF.

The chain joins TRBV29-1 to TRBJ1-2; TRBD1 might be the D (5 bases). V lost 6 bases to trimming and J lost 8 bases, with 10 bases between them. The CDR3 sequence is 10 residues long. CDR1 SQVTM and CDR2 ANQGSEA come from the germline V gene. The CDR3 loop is CSVLGDGYTF. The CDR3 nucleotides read TGCAGCGTCCTGGGGGACGGCTACACCTTC. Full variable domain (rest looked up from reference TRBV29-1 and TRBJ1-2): SAVISQKPSRDICQRGTSLTIQCQVDSQVTMMFWYRQQPGQSLTLIATANQGSEATYESGFVIDKFPISRPNLTFSTLTVSNMSPEDSSIYLCSVLGDGYTFGSGTRLTVV.

This CDR3 is CASSLNPWVGSNQPQHF. Here the CDR3 DNA reads TGTGCCAGCAGCTTAAATCCCTGGGTAGGGAGCAATCAGCCCCAGCATTTT. The chain employs TRBV7-3 and TRBJ1-5; D not certain. V was trimmed by 1 base and J by 1 base, leaving 14 bases between them. The CDR3 has 17 amino acids. The germline V gene encodes CDR1 SGHTA and CDR2 FQGTGA.

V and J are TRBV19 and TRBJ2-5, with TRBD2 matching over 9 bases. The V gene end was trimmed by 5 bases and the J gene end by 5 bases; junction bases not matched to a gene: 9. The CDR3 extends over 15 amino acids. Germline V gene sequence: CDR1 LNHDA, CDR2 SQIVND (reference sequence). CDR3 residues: CASSGAGGPGETQYF. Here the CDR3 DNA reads TGTGCCAGTAGTGGTGCGGGAGGGCCAGGGGAGACCCAGTACTTC.

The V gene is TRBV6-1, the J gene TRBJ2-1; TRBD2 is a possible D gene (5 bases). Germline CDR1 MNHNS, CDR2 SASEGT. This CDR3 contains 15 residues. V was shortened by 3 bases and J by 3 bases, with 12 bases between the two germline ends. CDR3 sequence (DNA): TGTGCCAGCAGTGATTGGCAAGAGGGCTACAATGAGCAGTTCTTC. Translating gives CASSDWQEGYNEQFF.

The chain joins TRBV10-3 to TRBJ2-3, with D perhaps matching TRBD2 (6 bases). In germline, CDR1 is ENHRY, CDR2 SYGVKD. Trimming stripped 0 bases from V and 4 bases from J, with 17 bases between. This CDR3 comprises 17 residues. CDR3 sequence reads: CAISESTRRAEADTQYF. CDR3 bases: TGTGCCATCAGTGAGTCGACCCGGAGGGCCGAGGCAGATACGCAGTATTTT.

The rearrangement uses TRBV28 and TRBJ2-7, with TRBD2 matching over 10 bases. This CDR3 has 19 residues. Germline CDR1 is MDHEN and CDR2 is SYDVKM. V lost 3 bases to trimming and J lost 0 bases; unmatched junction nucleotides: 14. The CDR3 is CASSFDSSGGDGSSYEQYF. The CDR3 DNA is TGTGCCAGCAGTTTTGATTCTAGCGGGGGTGACGGGAGCTCCTACGAGCAGTACTTC.

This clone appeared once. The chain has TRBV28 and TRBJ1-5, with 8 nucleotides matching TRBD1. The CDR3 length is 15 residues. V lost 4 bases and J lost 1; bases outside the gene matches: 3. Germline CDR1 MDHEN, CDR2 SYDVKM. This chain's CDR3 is CASSWTGMSNQPQHF. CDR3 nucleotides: TGTGCCAGCAGTTGGACAGGGATGAGCAATCAGCCCCAGCATTTT.

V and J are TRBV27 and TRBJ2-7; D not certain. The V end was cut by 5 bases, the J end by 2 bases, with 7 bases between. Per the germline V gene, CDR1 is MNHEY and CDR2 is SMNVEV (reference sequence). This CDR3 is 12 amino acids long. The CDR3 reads CASSNPPYEQYF. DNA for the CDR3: TGTGCCAGCAGTAACCCCCCCTACGAGCAGTACTTC.

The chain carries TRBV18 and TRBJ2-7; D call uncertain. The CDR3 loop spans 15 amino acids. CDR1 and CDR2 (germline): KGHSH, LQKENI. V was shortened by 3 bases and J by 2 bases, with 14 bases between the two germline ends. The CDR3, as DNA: TGTGCCAGCTCACCTCGACTCGACACGACCTACGAGCAGTACTTC. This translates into CASSPRLDTTYEQYF.

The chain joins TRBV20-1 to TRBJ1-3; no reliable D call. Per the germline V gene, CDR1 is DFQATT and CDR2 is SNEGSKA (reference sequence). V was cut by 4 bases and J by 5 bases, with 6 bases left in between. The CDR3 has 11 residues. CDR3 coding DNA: TGCAGTGCTAATGGCCGAAACACCATATATTTT. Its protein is CSANGRNTIYF.